The rows below give T cell receptor beta chains drawn from one sample of a study of regulatory T cells in long-lasting Graves disease. TCRdb ran MiXCR on the multiplex PCR reads and lists one entry per CDR3 protein. This table holds approximately 230,000 distinct CDR3 sequences, around 18% found once. Sequenced here: peripheral blood mononuclear cells (PBMCs), sampled at new diagnosis, from a patient treated with antithyroid drugs. These receptors all come from a female donor with Graves disease. The CDR3 runs from the conserved cysteine through the conserved F or W. A D gene is named only where the DNA matches it firmly. The size field is filled for only some rows; it gives once, few, many or a size class.

clone size,D gene,V gene,J gene,CDR3 DNA,CDR3 protein
few,TRBD1,TRBV5-4,TRBJ2-6,TGTGCCAGCAGCCGCACAGGGGGCGTCGGGGCCAACGTCCTGACTTTC,CASSRTGGVGANVLTF
many,-,TRBV2,TRBJ2-1,TGTGCCAGCAGTCCGGGACTCACCGGCTACAATGAGCAGTTCTTC,CASSPGLTGYNEQFF
many,TRBD1,TRBV4-3,TRBJ1-2,TGCGCCAGCAGCCAAGAAGCGGGACAGCACAGCTATGGCTACACCTTC,CASSQEAGQHSYGYTF
many,-,TRBV20-1,TRBJ2-7,TGCAGTGCTAGCGGGGCCCGCTACGAGCAGTACTTC,CSASGARYEQYF
many,-,TRBV4-1,TRBJ2-5,TGCGCCAGCAGCCTCCCAAGGATCCAAGAGACCCAGTACTTC,CASSLPRIQETQYF
many,-,TRBV6-5,TRBJ1-1,TGTGCCAGCAGTTACTCGCGCGGCACTGAAGCTTTCTTT,CASSYSRGTEAFF
many,-,TRBV27,TRBJ1-5,TGTGCCAGCACCTCCTCTGGGGGCAATCAGCCCCAGCATTTT,CASTSSGGNQPQHF
many,TRBD2,TRBV7-3,TRBJ2-6,TGTGCCAGCAGCTTAGAACTAGCGGGACGAGGCTCTGGGGCCAACGTCCTGACTTTC,CASSLELAGRGSGANVLTF
many,TRBD1,TRBV20-1,TRBJ1-2,TGCAGTGCTAGTCCGGTTGGGACAGCGAAAAACTATGGCTACACCTTC,CSASPVGTAKNYGYTF
many,TRBD2,TRBV19,TRBJ2-1,TGTGCCAGTAGTGCCCGGACTAGCGGGAACTCCTACAATGAGCAGTTCTTC,CASSARTSGNSYNEQFF
many,TRBD2,TRBV19,TRBJ2-7,TGTGCCAGTAGGCCAACTAGCGGGAGAGGCGACGAGCAGTACTTC,CASRPTSGRGDEQYF
many,-,TRBV5-5,TRBJ1-1,TGTGCCAGCAGGGATCTAAGAACTGAAGCTTTCTTT,CASRDLRTEAFF
-,-,TRBV6-1,TRBJ2-5,TGTGCCAGCAATAACGGGGCGGACAACCAAGAGACCCAGTACTTC,CASNNGADNQETQYF
many,-,TRBV29-1,TRBJ1-2,TGCAGCGTTGAAGATTTTGTTCACGGCTACACCTTC,CSVEDFVHGYTF
-,TRBD1,TRBV19,TRBJ1-6,TGTGCCAGTAGTATCGGGACAGGGGATTCACCCCTCCACTTT,CASSIGTGDSPLHF
once,TRBD2,TRBV6-1,TRBJ2-5,TGTGCCAGCAGCGGACTAGCGGGAGGGGAGACCCAGTACTTC,CASSGLAGGETQYF
-,-,TRBV5-4,TRBJ2-3,TGTGCCAGCAGCGCGGGATTTCCCACAGATACGCAGTATTTT,CASSAGFPTDTQYF
many,-,TRBV6-5,TRBJ1-2,TGTGCCAGCAGTTACTCTCTTCCGGGACAACCTCCTTATGGCTACACCTTC,CASSYSLPGQPPYGYTF
many,TRBD2,TRBV19,TRBJ2-1,TGTGCCAGTAGTGCCCAACTAGCGGGAGGGCGAAATGAGCAGTTCTTC,CASSAQLAGGRNEQFF
-,-,TRBV6-5,TRBJ2-7,TGTGCCAGCAGTTGGGACAAGGCCCTCCACGAGCAGTACTTC,CASSWDKALHEQYF
many,-,TRBV11-2,TRBJ2-5,TGTGCCAGCGGGGTTAACAGCCAAGAGACCCAGTACTTC,CASGVNSQETQYF
-,-,TRBV13,TRBJ2-2,TGTGCCAGCAGCTCGACCCTGGGCGGGGAGCTGTTTTTT,CASSSTLGGELFF
many,-,TRBV7-2,TRBJ2-1,TGTGCCAGCGCTCCTTATGATGAGCAGTTCTTC,CASAPYDEQFF
many,-,TRBV24-1,TRBJ2-1,TGTGCCACCAGTGACCCTGGACGGAAAACGAGCAATGAGCAGTTCTTC,CATSDPGRKTSNEQFF
many,-,TRBV20-1,TRBJ1-6,TGCAGTGCTAGAAGGGCAGAATATAATTCACCCCTCCACTTT,CSARRAEYNSPLHF
many,TRBD2,TRBV25-1,TRBJ2-1,TGTGCCAGCAGTGACCCGAGACTAGCAGGGTCCTACAATGAGCAGTTCTTC,CASSDPRLAGSYNEQFF
-,TRBD2,TRBV20-1,TRBJ2-7,TGCAGTGCCTTGCGTTGGACTAGCGGCTCCTACGAGCAGTACTTC,CSALRWTSGSYEQYF
-,TRBD1,TRBV7-6,TRBJ1-5,TGTGCCAGCAGCGCCGGGACAGGGGAATACTATAGCAATCAGCCCCAGCATTTT,CASSAGTGEYYSNQPQHF
many,TRBD1,TRBV7-3,TRBJ2-7,TGTGCCAGCAGTCAGACAGGGTCCGAGCAGTACTTC,CASSQTGSEQYF
many,-,TRBV11-2,TRBJ2-3,TGTGCCAGCAGCTTAGATCGGCTAGATACGCAGTATTTT,CASSLDRLDTQYF
-,-,TRBV16,TRBJ1-3,TGTGCCAGCAGCCAGAGTCCGGGGAGCAACCACGGAAACACCATATATTTT,CASSQSPGSNHGNTIYF
many,-,TRBV19,TRBJ1-2,TGTGCCGTACAGTCCTCCCCGGGAAGCAACTATGGCTACACCTTC,CAVQSSPGSNYGYTF
many,TRBD1,TRBV19,TRBJ1-1,TGTGCCAGTAGTGCACGACAGGGAGGGAACACTGAAGCTTTCTTT,CASSARQGGNTEAFF
many,TRBD1,TRBV5-4,TRBJ1-4,TGTGCCAGCAGCCCCGAGGGACAGGGTAATGAAAAACTGTTTTTT,CASSPEGQGNEKLFF
many,TRBD1,TRBV19,TRBJ2-1,TGTGCCAGTAGTATAGTTGGGACAGGGGTGAACAATGAGCAGTTCTTC,CASSIVGTGVNNEQFF
once,TRBD2,TRBV11-3,TRBJ2-1,TGTGCCAGCAGTTTCCGACTAGCTTCCTACAATGAGCAGTTCTTC,CASSFRLASYNEQFF
-,TRBD1,TRBV29-1,TRBJ2-5,TGCAGCGTCGCCGGGACAGGGGGCGTAGAGACCCAGTACTTC,CSVAGTGGVETQYF
many,-,TRBV5-8,TRBJ1-2,TGTGCCAGCAGCTTCGTCCCCCGGGCTGACTATGGCTACACCTTC,CASSFVPRADYGYTF
many,TRBD2,TRBV19,TRBJ2-1,TGTGCCAGTAGCCGAGCGGGAGCTAAACCGGGTGAGCAGTTCTTC,CASSRAGAKPGEQFF
many,-,TRBV20-1,TRBJ1-4,TGCAGTGCCGCTAGTGGGGGAGCACTGACCCGCGAACTGTTTTTT,CSAASGGALTRELFF
many,-,TRBV6-1,TRBJ1-1,TGTGCCAGCAGCCCGACTGAGAACACTGAAGCTTTCTTT,CASSPTENTEAFF
many,-,TRBV20-1,TRBJ1-2,TGCAGTGCCAAAAAGGGGGTTAACTATGGCTACACCTTC,CSAKKGVNYGYTF
many,TRBD2,TRBV6-2/TRBV6-3,TRBJ2-1,TGTGCCAGCAGTGGAGTAGCGGGAGTTATGGATGAGCAGTTCTTC,CASSGVAGVMDEQFF
few,-,TRBV5-4,TRBJ1-3,TGTGCCAGCAGCTTGATCGCGGGGAACACCATATATTTT,CASSLIAGNTIYF
many,-,TRBV6-5,TRBJ2-7,TGTGCCAGCAGTTCGAGGATCTCCTACGAGCAGTACTTC,CASSSRISYEQYF
many,TRBD2,TRBV20-1,TRBJ2-2,TGCAGTGCTAGAGATGCGGCTAGCGGCCTCGGCGGGGAGCTGTTTTTT,CSARDAASGLGGELFF
-,-,TRBV2,TRBJ2-1,TGTGCCAGCAGCTCAGACAGCGGACTACACACCCTATCTCGCTCCTACAATGAGCAGTTCTTC,CASSSDSGLHTLSRSYNEQFF
many,-,TRBV9,TRBJ1-6,TGTGCCAGCAGCGTAGAACGTAATTCACCCCTCCACTTT,CASSVERNSPLHF
-,-,TRBV24-1,TRBJ2-3,TGTGCCACCAGTGATTTACAGGATACTAGCACAGATACGCAGTATTTT,CATSDLQDTSTDTQYF
many,-,TRBV18,TRBJ1-1,TGTGCCAGCTCGCCTGACAGCTACACTGAAGCTTTCTTT,CASSPDSYTEAFF
many,-,TRBV28,TRBJ2-5,TGTGCCAGCAGTTTTCTACAGCAAGAGACCCAGTACTTC,CASSFLQQETQYF
many,-,TRBV29-1,TRBJ2-1,TGCAGCGTTGAGCTCAGGGATTACGAGCAGTTCTTC,CSVELRDYEQFF